The table lists the clone carrying this T cell receptor beta chain with a few counts. J was trimmed by 1 base and V by 4 bases; bases with no gene match: 4. The CDR3 consists of 15 residues. CDR1 LNHDA and CDR2 SQIVND come from the germline V gene (reference sequence). This entry is derived from a study of early T cells in non-severe SARS-CoV-2 infection. Individual cDNA molecules each received unique molecular identifiers attached to them. TCRdb processed the 5' RACE reads anew with MiXCR; each CDR3 protein has one entry. Of roughly 100,000 distinct CDR3 sequences listed, around 13% were seen once; the top ten hold around 2.5%.

The TCR originated in an adult who was a healthcare worker with PCR-confirmed SARS-CoV-2 infection or an uninfected control (not recorded which). The rearrangement joins TRBV19 to TRBJ1-5; 7 bases map to TRBD1. Sequenced: whole blood. This CDR3 reads CASSTGTASNQPQHF. In DNA form, the CDR3 reads TGTGCCAGTAGTACAGGGACAGCGAGCAATCAGCCCCAGCATTTT.